This paragraph covers one T cell receptor (beta chain) sequence. The repertoire was sequenced with immunoSEQ multiplex PCR; TCRdb's copy has only in-frame clones and lacks some. The profile shows 45,000 to 60,000 clones, roughly nine tenths of them singletons. These data come from a study of OX40 agonist ivuxolimab in advanced cancers. The CDR3 has 12 residues. J was trimmed by 10 bases and V by 6 bases; bases with no gene match: 8. Per the germline V gene, CDR1 is WSHSY and CDR2 is SAAADI. The J gene is TRBJ1-1, the V gene TRBV10-2; TRBD1 agrees at 7 bases. The sequences come from CD4+ or CD8+ T cells sorted from blood, collected in a trial of the OX40 agonist ivuxolimab. This TCR came from an adult with an advanced solid tumor such as melanoma, head and neck, liver or kidney cancer. The CDR3 bases are TGCGCCAGCAGCCAGGGGGGGGTTACAGCTTTCTTT. This sequence encodes CASSQGGVTAFF.